This T cell receptor (beta chain) came from a study of T cells in localized non-small cell lung cancer. General study findings and limits: Adjacent lung held a median roughly 50 of the top 100 tumor clones.

V was shortened by 4 bases and J by 2 bases, with 20 bases between the two germline ends. The CDR3 has 17 residues. Germline CDR1 LNHDA, CDR2 SQIVND (reference sequence). Concerning this clone: The target antigen is unknown.

This table comes from immunoSEQ multiplex PCR, and its TCRdb copy is limited to in-frame clones, with some not included. The data hold roughly 70,000 clones, with 80% to 90% observed a single time. This clonotype was sampled from a male donor aged 60 or over with stage III squamous cell lung carcinoma. The chain links TRBV19 to TRBJ2-5; TRBD2 might be the D (6 bases). Sequencing used peripheral blood, obtained before any cancer treatment. In DNA form, the CDR3 reads TGTGCCAGTAGTAGAACTAGCTGGGCCCGACAACAAGAGACCCAGTACTTC. Its protein is CASSRTSWARQQETQYF. The variable domain in full, completed from reference TRBV19 and TRBJ2-5, reads DGGITQSPKYLFRKEGQNVTLSCEQNLNHDAMYWYRQDPGQGLRLIYYSQIVNDFQKGDIAEGYSVSREKKESFPLTVTSAQKNPTAFYLCASSRTSWARQQETQYFGPGTRLLVL.